These 19 T cell receptor beta chains share one sample of origin, sequenced in a study of blood T cell repertoires in COVID-19. Profiled with immunoSEQ multiplex PCR; TCRdb holds only in-frame clones, not every one. The sample yields 350,000 to 400,000 clones, less than 90% seen once. The source material was PBMCs or T cells enriched from blood (not recorded which). All receptors derive from a woman in her twenties or thirties who had recovered from COVID-19.

DNA for the CDR3: TGTGCCAGCAGCGATCGACTAGCATACACAGATACGCAGTATTTT. It encodes CASSDRLAYTDTQYF. The rearrangement uses TRBV9 and TRBJ2-3, with 7 nucleotides matching TRBD2. The CDR3 is 15 amino acids. Germline values: CDR1 SGDLS, CDR2 YYNGEE. The V gene end was trimmed by 3 bases and the J gene end by 2 bases; junction bases not matched to a gene: 6.

This chain links TRBV5-1 with TRBJ2-2; unclear D gene. Germline CDR1 SGHRS, CDR2 YFSETQ. The CDR3 has 15 residues. V dropped 2 bases and J dropped 8 bases, with 16 bases sitting between them. The CDR3 is CASSFAGSLSGELFF. CDR3 coding DNA: TGCGCCAGCAGCTTTGCCGGGTCCCTTTCGGGGGAGCTGTTTTTT.

This clone was seen once. V and J are TRBV29-1 and TRBJ1-1, with 8 bases lining up with TRBD1. V shed 4 bases and J 1 base; nucleotides not matched to a gene: 5. This CDR3 is 14 amino acids long. The V gene's germline CDR1 is SQVTM and CDR2 ANQGSEA. CDR3 in amino acids: CSVGADRGNTEAFF. The CDR3 DNA reads TGCAGCGTTGGAGCCGACAGGGGGAACACTGAAGCTTTCTTT.

This rearrangement joins TRBV25-1 to TRBJ2-7, with 8 bases that match TRBD1. The CDR3 contains 15 residues. Trimming cost V 3 bases and J 1 base; bases outside gene matches: 5. CDR1 is MGHDK and CDR2 is SYGVNS in the germline V gene. The DNA of the CDR3 is TGTGCCAGCAGTGAGGACAGGGTGCCTTCCTACGAGCAGTACTTC. As protein: CASSEDRVPSYEQYF.

The genes are TRBV4-2 and TRBJ2-1; the match to TRBD1 covers 9 bases. CDR1 is LGHNA and CDR2 is YNFKEQ in the germline V gene. J was trimmed by 7 bases and V by 0 bases; bases with no gene match: 7. CDR3 length: 16 residues. CDR3 protein: CASSQDWTGVGNEQFF. The CDR3 region has the DNA TGTGCCAGCAGCCAAGATTGGACAGGGGTGGGGAATGAGCAGTTCTTC.

This chain uses TRBV13 with TRBJ1-1, with 7 bases aligning to TRBD1. Trimming cost V 8 bases and J 1 base; bases outside gene matches: 10. The CDR3 totals 15 residues. Germline V lookup: CDR1 PRHDT, CDR2 FYEKMQ (reference sequence). The CDR3 loop is CASHGPRQGNTEAFF. CDR3 DNA sequence: TGTGCCAGCCACGGGCCCCGACAGGGGAACACTGAAGCTTTCTTT.

Notes on this clone: The same CDR3 arises from other DNA sequences in this sample as well. The V and J genes are TRBV24-1 and TRBJ1-5, with D tentatively TRBD1 (5 bases). Trimming removed 4 bases at V and 3 bases at J, with 9 bases between. CDR3 size: 14 residues. Germline assignment: CDR1 KGHDR and CDR2 SFDVKD. The CDR3 region has the DNA TGTGCCACCAGTGAGGGGGGATTCAATCAGCCCCAGCATTTT. This translates into CATSEGGFNQPQHF.

The genes are TRBV28 and TRBJ2-1; 11 bases match TRBD2. Looked up from germline, CDR1 is MDHEN and CDR2 is SYDVKM. The J segment lost 2 bases and the V segment lost 7 bases, leaving 13 bases of the junction unmatched. This CDR3 has 18 amino acids. The CDR3 sequence is CASTQAGSLAGAYNEQFF. CDR3 bases: TGTGCCAGCACCCAGGCTGGATCACTAGCGGGAGCCTACAATGAGCAGTTCTTC.

The chain has TRBV7-9 and TRBJ2-7, with 10 nucleotides matching TRBD2. The V and J ends lost 7 bases and 4 bases, in that order; junction bases with no gene match: 10. CDR1 SEHNR and CDR2 FQNEAQ come from the germline V gene (reference sequence). The CDR3 is 15 amino acids. CDR3: CASNTDLAGVYEQYF. In DNA, the CDR3 is TGTGCCAGCAACACAGACCTAGCGGGAGTTTACGAGCAGTACTTC.

Regarding this clone: This same CDR3 is encoded by further DNA sequences in the sample. CDR3 protein: CASSASGGRNQPQHF. The DNA of the CDR3 is TGCGCCAGCAGCGCCTCCGGGGGGCGCAATCAGCCCCAGCATTTT. The genes are TRBV5-1 and TRBJ1-5; weak D call: TRBD1 (6 bases). With 4 bases removed from V and 2 bases from J, the gap between germline ends came to 13 bases. Germline V gene lookup returns CDR1 SGHRS and CDR2 YFSETQ. The CDR3 contains 15 residues.

The rearrangement links TRBV6-5 to TRBJ1-1, with D perhaps TRBD1 (5 bases). Germline CDR1 and CDR2: MNHEY and SVGAGI. The length of the CDR3 is 11 residues. V lost 5 bases, J lost 4 bases, and 5 bases lay in between. The CDR3: CASSQGTEAFF. In DNA, the CDR3 is TGTGCCAGCAGTCAGGGCACTGAAGCTTTCTTT.

This clone is a singleton in its sample. V usage is TRBV2 and J usage is TRBJ2-1; D may be TRBD1 (7 bases). This CDR3 has 14 amino acids. V lost 1 base to trimming and J lost 7 bases, with 11 bases between them. The germline V gene encodes CDR1 SNHLY and CDR2 FYNNEI. CDR3 protein: CASSEEQGGNEQFF. The CDR3 region has the DNA TGTGCCAGCAGTGAAGAGCAGGGGGGTAATGAGCAGTTCTTC.

The rearrangement joins TRBV6-5 to TRBJ2-1; 7 nucleotides match TRBD2. The CDR3 is 15 residues long. J was trimmed by 5 bases and V by 1 base; bases with no gene match: 5. Germline V gene sequence: CDR1 MNHEY, CDR2 SVGAGI. The CDR3: CASSYWSGANNEQFF. The DNA of the CDR3 is TGTGCCAGCAGTTACTGGAGCGGGGCGAACAATGAGCAGTTCTTC.

V usage is TRBV6-5 and J usage is TRBJ2-2; 11 nucleotides line up with TRBD1. The length of the CDR3 is 14 residues. Germline V lookup: CDR1 MNHEY, CDR2 SVGAGI. V shed 10 bases and J 4 bases; nucleotides not matched to a gene: 5. CDR3 DNA: TGTGCCATCACCGGGACAGGGGGCACCGGGGAGCTGTTTTTT. This sequence encodes CAITGTGGTGELFF.

This clone has just one count. The chain uses TRBV20-1 and TRBJ1-3; D gene uncertain. Germline V gives CDR1 DFQATT, CDR2 SNEGSKA (reference sequence). Trimming took 5 bases from V and 8 from J, leaving 10 bases between them. The CDR3 is 11 residues long. The CDR3 DNA sequence: TGCAGTGCTCTAGGAAGGTACACCATATATTTT. Encoded protein: CSALGRYTIYF.

This chain links TRBV24-1 with TRBJ2-1, with TRBD2 matching over 7 bases. Per the germline V gene, CDR1 is KGHDR and CDR2 is SFDVKD. The CDR3 contains 14 residues. V was clipped by 7 bases and J by 6 bases; unmatched bases: 8. The CDR3 spells CATSQGGAGNEQFF. The CDR3 bases are TGTGCCACCAGCCAGGGAGGGGCAGGCAATGAGCAGTTCTTC.

This clone was seen a few times. This chain uses TRBV4-1 with TRBJ2-1, with D perhaps TRBD1 (6 bases). Germline V lookup: CDR1 MGHRA, CDR2 YSYEKL. The CDR3 is 14 residues long. Between the trimmed V and J ends, which lost 5 bases and 5 bases, there was a span of 13 bases. This CDR3 is CASSKPGQNNEQFF. The CDR3 region has the DNA TGCGCCAGCAGCAAACCTGGACAGAACAATGAGCAGTTCTTC.

This clone was recorded once. This chain connects TRBV19 to TRBJ2-1; 8 positions match TRBD1. From germline, CDR1 is LNHDA and CDR2 SQIVND (reference sequence). V trimming: 3 bases; J trimming: 4 bases; junction bases outside the gene matches: 5. The CDR3 consists of 15 residues. In DNA, the CDR3 is TGTGCCAGTAGTATGGGGACAGGCGGGTACAATGAGCAGTTCTTC. Its translation: CASSMGTGGYNEQFF.

The chain joins TRBV7-8 to TRBJ1-2; D gene ambiguous. Trimming left V 0 bases short and J 7 bases short, with 15 bases between. Germline V gene lookup returns CDR1 SGHVS and CDR2 FQNEAQ. The CDR3 spans 15 residues. The CDR3 region has the DNA TGTGCCAGCAGCTTAGCGCTTGGTGAGGGAGGTGGCTACACCTTC. Its protein is CASSLALGEGGGYTF.